The 15 T cell receptor beta chains presented below share a single source sample, sequenced in a study of beta chain features in type 1 diabetes. General study points: Patients with Type 1 diabetes showed moderately but significantly shorter TCRB CDR3s in all four CD4+ subsets.

Expressed TCRB transcripts were sequenced because the entire RNA isolate underwent reverse transcription. Clones were read by immunoSEQ multiplex PCR, and TCRdb kept only the in-frame ones, dropping some. Among over 100,000 clones listed, roughly 17% were seen once. For these receptors, no antigen is known. The source material was central memory CD4+ T cells from blood. The receptor set was obtained from a man aged 30 to 39 with type 1 diabetes.

The chain carries TRBV6-4 and TRBJ2-1; D might be TRBD1 (6 bases). With 5 bases removed from V and 4 bases from J, the gap between germline ends came to 18 bases. CDR3 length: 16 residues. From germline, CDR1 is MRHNA and CDR2 SNTAGT. CDR3 amino acids: CASSKEQGSDYNEQFF. In DNA, the CDR3 is TGTGCCAGCAGTAAGGAACAGGGTTCGGATTACAATGAGCAGTTCTTC.

To note about this clone: The sample has other DNA sequences that encode this CDR3 too. The chain links TRBV9 to TRBJ2-5, with 8 bases identical to TRBD2. V trimming: 4 bases; J trimming: 5 bases; junction bases outside the gene matches: 7. CDR3 length: 14 amino acids. The germline V gene encodes CDR1 SGDLS and CDR2 YYNGEE. The CDR3, as DNA: TGTGCCAGCAGCCCCGCGGGGGGCCAGGAGACCCAGTACTTC. As protein: CASSPAGGQETQYF.

The rearrangement uses TRBV7-2 and TRBJ2-1, with D possibly called TRBD1 or TRBD2 (5 bases each). The germline V gene has CDR1 SGHTA and CDR2 FQGNSA. Trimming left V 6 bases short and J 5 bases short, with 14 bases between. This CDR3 is 14 amino acids long. The CDR3 region has the DNA TGTGCCAGCAGGGGACCAGGCCAAAACAATGAGCAGTTCTTC. This gives the protein CASRGPGQNNEQFF.

The chain joins TRBV28 to TRBJ2-7; D is undetermined. The germline CDR1 and CDR2 sequences are MDHEN and SYDVKM. The CDR3 is 12 amino acids. V lost 8 bases to trimming and J lost 3 bases, with 11 bases between them. The CDR3 nucleotides are TGTGCCAGCGGAAACAGAGGCTACGAGCAGTACTTC. Protein: CASGNRGYEQYF. Together with reference TRBV28 and TRBJ2-7, the CDR3 gives the full variable domain: DVKVTQSSRYLVKRTGEKVFLECVQDMDHENMFWYRQDPGLGLRLIYFSYDVKMKEKGDIPEGYSVSREKKERFSLILESASTNQTSMYLCASGNRGYEQYFGPGTRLTVT.

The chain carries TRBV7-3 and TRBJ2-1, with TRBD1 matching over 8 bases. With V trimmed by 5 bases and J by 7 bases, 7 bases remained unmatched. CDR1 is SGHTA and CDR2 is FQGTGA in the germline V gene. This CDR3 has 14 amino acids. CDR3 protein: CASSPWTGTNEQFF. CDR3 DNA sequence: TGTGCCAGCAGCCCCTGGACAGGGACGAATGAGCAGTTCTTC.

There are a few counts of this clone. A much larger clone differs by one base, so this may be a read error. The chain has TRBV29-1 and TRBJ2-5, with D perhaps matching TRBD2 (7 bases). The DNA end favors TRBJ2-7, so the J call may be wrong. The CDR3 sequence is 14 residues long. The germline V gene encodes CDR1 SQVTM and CDR2 ANQGSEA. This chain's CDR3 is CSVPGEGGRNEQYF. CDR3 sequence (DNA): TGCAGCGTCCCTGGGGAGGGGGGCAGGAACGAGCAGTACTTC.

This clone has only a few counts. The V and J genes are TRBV4-3 and TRBJ2-6; D may be TRBD2 (5 bases). Trimming took off 0 bases at V and 1 base at J, with 7 bases between the two ends. CDR3 length: 16 amino acids. Germline V CDR1 and CDR2: LGHNA, YSLEER. CDR3 DNA sequence: TGCGCCAGCAGCCAAGATAGGAGGTCTGGGGCCAACGTCCTGACTTTC. Its protein product is CASSQDRRSGANVLTF.

To note about this clone: With only one base between it and a far larger clone, this is likely a read error. This chain uses TRBV4-2 with TRBJ2-1, with TRBD1 identical over 7 bases. The CDR3 totals 15 residues. Looked up from germline, CDR1 is LGHNA and CDR2 is YNFKEQ. The DNA of the CDR3 is TGTGCCAGCAGCCAAGACAGGGGGTCCTACAATGGGCAGTTCTTC. The encoded protein is CASSQDRGSYNGQFF.

There are many counts of this clone. The chain uses TRBV10-3 and TRBJ1-1; 10 bases agree with TRBD1. The trim removed 2 bases at V and 6 bases at J, leaving 6 bases unmatched. Germline loops: CDR1 ENHRY, CDR2 SYGVKD. This CDR3 is built from 15 residues. The CDR3 reads CAISEPGQGFSEAFF. The CDR3 DNA reads as TGTGCCATCAGTGAGCCGGGACAGGGGTTTTCTGAAGCTTTCTTT.

The rearrangement uses TRBV27 and TRBJ2-2; D unclear. From germline, CDR1 is MNHEY and CDR2 SMNVEV (reference sequence). Trimming pared 6 bases from V and 6 bases from J, leaving 8 bases between. This CDR3 has 12 residues. The CDR3 spells CASSYTPGELFF. The DNA of the CDR3 is TGTGCCAGCAGCTACACACCCGGGGAGCTGTTTTTT.

The genes are TRBV5-6 and TRBJ2-3; D is perhaps TRBD2 (5 bases). Germline CDR1 reads SGHDT; CDR2 reads YYEEEE. This CDR3 region has 14 residues. V lost 4 bases and J lost 2, with 11 bases in between. This CDR3 is CASSPPAVTDTQYF. CDR3 nucleotides: TGTGCCAGCAGCCCCCCAGCGGTCACAGATACGCAGTATTTT.

The rearrangement links TRBV9 to TRBJ2-5, with no clear D. The V and J ends lost 4 bases and 0 bases respectively, with 13 bases between them. This CDR3 contains 15 residues. The germline gives CDR1 SGDLS, CDR2 YYNGEE. The CDR3 is CASSPQGQYQETQYF. The CDR3 DNA reads as TGTGCCAGCAGCCCCCAAGGGCAGTACCAAGAGACCCAGTACTTC.

CDR3 loop: CAISPGTGLAKNIQYF. In nucleotides, the CDR3 is TGTGCCATCAGTCCCGGAACGGGCCTAGCCAAAAACATTCAGTACTTC. J is TRBJ2-4 and V is TRBV10-3; unclear D gene. CDR1 and CDR2 from the germline V gene are ENHRY and SYGVKD. The CDR3 length is 16 residues. V was pared by 5 bases and J by 0 bases, with 14 bases between.

This clone was counted only a few times. V usage is TRBV5-4 and J usage is TRBJ2-7; D possibly corresponds to TRBD1 (5 bases). Trimming removed 0 bases from V and 2 bases from J, with 12 bases in between. CDR1 SGHNT and CDR2 YYREEE come from the germline V gene (reference sequence). CDR3 size: 15 residues. The CDR3 region is CASSLAKGMAYEQYF. In DNA, the CDR3 is TGTGCCAGCAGCTTGGCGAAGGGGATGGCCTACGAGCAGTACTTC.

The CDR3 spells CASSFWGGSTNEKLFF. In DNA, the CDR3 is TGTGCCAGCAGTTTTTGGGGCGGTTCAACTAATGAAAAACTGTTTTTT. V is TRBV28 and J is TRBJ1-4; perhaps TRBD1 as D (5 bases). V lost 3 bases and J 0 bases, leaving 11 bases between the germline ends. Germline V gives CDR1 MDHEN, CDR2 SYDVKM. This CDR3 has 16 residues. The variable domain in full, completed from reference TRBV28 and TRBJ1-4, reads DVKVTQSSRYLVKRTGEKVFLECVQDMDHENMFWYRQDPGLGLRLIYFSYDVKMKEKGDIPEGYSVSREKKERFSLILESASTNQTSMYLCASSFWGGSTNEKLFFGSGTQLSVL.